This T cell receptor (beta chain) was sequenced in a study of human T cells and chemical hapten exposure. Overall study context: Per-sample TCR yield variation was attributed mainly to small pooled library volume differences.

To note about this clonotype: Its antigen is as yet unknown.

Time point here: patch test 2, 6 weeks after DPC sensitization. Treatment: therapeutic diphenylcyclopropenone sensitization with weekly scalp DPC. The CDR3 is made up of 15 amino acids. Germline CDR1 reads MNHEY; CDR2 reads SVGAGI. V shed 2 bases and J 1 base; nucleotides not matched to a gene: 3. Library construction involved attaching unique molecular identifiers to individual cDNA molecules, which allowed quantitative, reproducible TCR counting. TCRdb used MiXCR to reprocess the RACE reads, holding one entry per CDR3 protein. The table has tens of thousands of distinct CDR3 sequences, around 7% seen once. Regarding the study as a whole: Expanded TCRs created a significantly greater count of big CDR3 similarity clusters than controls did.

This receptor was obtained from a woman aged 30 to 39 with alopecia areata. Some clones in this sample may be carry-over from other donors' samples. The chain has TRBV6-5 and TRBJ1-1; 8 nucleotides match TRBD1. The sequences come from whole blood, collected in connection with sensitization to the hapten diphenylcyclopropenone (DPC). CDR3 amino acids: CASSYDRGPNTEAFF. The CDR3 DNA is TGTGCCAGCAGTTACGACAGGGGACCGAACACTGAAGCTTTCTTT.